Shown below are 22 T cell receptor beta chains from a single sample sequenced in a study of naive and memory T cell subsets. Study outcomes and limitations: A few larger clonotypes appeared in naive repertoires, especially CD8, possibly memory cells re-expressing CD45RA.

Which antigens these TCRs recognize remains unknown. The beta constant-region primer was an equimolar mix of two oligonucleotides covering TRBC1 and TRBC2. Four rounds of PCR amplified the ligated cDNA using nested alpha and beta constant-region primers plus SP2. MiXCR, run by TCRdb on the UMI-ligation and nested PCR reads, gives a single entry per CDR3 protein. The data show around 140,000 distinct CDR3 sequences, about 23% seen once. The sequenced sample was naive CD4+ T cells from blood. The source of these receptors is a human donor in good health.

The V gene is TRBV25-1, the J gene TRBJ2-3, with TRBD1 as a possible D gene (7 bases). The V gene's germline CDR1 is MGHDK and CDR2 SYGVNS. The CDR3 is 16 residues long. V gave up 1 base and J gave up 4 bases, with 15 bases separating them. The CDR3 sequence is CASSEFGRGAPDTQYF. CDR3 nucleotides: TGTGCCAGCAGTGAATTCGGCAGGGGGGCCCCAGATACGCAGTATTTT.

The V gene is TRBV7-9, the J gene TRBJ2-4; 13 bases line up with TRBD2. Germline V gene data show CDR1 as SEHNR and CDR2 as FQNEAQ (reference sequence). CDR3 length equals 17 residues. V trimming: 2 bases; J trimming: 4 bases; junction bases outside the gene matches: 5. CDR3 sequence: CASSLWGTSGTKNIQYF. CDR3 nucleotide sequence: TGTGCCAGCAGCTTATGGGGGACTAGCGGGACGAAAAACATTCAGTACTTC.

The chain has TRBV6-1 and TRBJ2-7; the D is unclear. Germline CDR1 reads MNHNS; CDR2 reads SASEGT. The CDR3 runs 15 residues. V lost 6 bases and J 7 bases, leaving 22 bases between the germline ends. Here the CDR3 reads CASRARGPLSGEQYF. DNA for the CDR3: TGTGCCAGCAGGGCGCGAGGACCGCTGTCCGGAGAGCAGTACTTC.

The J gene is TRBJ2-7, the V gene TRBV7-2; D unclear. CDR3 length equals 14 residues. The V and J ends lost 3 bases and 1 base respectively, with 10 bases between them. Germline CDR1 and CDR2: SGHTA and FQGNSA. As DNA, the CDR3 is TGTGCCAGCAGCTTCACCCTCATATCCTACGAGCAGTACTTC. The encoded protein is CASSFTLISYEQYF.

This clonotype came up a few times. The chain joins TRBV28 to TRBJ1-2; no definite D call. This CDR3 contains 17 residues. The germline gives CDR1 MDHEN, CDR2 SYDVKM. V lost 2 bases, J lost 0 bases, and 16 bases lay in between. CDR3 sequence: CASSLIVGTASNYGYTF. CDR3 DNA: TGTGCCAGCAGTTTAATCGTAGGTACAGCTTCTAACTATGGCTACACCTTC.

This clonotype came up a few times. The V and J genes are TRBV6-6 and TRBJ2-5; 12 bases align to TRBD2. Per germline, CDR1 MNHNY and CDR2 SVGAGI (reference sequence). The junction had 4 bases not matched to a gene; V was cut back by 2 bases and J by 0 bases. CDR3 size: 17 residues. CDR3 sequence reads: CASSYGGLAGNQETQYF. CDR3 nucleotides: TGTGCCAGCAGTTACGGAGGACTAGCGGGAAACCAAGAGACCCAGTACTTC.

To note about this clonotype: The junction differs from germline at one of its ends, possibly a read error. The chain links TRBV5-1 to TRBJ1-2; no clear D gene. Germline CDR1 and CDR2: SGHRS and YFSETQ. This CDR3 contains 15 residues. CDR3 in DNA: TGTGCCAGCAGCTTGGAATTGGGCTGGAACTATGGCTACACCTTC. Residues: CASSLELGWNYGYTF.

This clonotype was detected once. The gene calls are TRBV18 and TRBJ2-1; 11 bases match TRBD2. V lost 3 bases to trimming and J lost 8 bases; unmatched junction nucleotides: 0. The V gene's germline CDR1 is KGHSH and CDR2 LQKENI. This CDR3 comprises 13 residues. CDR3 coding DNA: TGTGCCAGCTCACCGACTAGCGGGGATGAGCAGTTCTTC. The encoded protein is CASSPTSGDEQFF.

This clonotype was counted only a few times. CDR3 in amino acids: CASSLVQAEQYF. CDR3 coding DNA: TGTGCCAGCAGCTTAGTGCAGGCCGAGCAGTACTTC. The gene calls are TRBV11-2 and TRBJ2-7; D is unresolved. The CDR3 contains 12 residues. The germline V gene encodes CDR1 SGHAT and CDR2 FQNNGV. Trimming stripped 1 base from V and 6 bases from J, with 7 bases between.

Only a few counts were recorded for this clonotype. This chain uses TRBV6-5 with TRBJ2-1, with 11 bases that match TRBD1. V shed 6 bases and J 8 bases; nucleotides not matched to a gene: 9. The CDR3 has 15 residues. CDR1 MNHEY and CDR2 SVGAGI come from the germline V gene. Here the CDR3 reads CASRPRDRGIHEQFF. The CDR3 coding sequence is TGTGCCAGCAGACCCCGGGACAGGGGGATCCATGAGCAGTTCTTC.

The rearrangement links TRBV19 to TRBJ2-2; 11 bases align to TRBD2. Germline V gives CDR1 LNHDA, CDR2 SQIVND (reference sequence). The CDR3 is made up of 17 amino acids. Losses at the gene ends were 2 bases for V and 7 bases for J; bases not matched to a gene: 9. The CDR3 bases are TGTGCCAGTAGTATAAGCCGACTAGCGGGATCTATCGGGGAGCTGTTTTTT. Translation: CASSISRLAGSIGELFF. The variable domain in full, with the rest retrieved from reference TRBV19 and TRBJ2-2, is DGGITQSPKYLFRKEGQNVTLSCEQNLNHDAMYWYRQDPGQGLRLIYYSQIVNDFQKGDIAEGYSVSREKKESFPLTVTSAQKNPTAFYLCASSISRLAGSIGELFFGEGSRLTVL.

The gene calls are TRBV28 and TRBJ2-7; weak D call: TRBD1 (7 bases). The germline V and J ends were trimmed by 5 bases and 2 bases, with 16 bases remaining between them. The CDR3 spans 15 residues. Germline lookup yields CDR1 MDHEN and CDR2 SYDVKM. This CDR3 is CASSEQGRLTYEQYF. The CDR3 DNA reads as TGTGCCAGCAGTGAACAGGGGAGGCTTACCTACGAGCAGTACTTC.

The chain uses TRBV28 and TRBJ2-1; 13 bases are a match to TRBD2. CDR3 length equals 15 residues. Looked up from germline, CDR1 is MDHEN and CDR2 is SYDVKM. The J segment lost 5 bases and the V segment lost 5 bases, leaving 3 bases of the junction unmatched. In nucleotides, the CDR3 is TGTGCCAGCAGTAAAGGACTAGCGGGGGACAATGAGCAGTTCTTC. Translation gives CASSKGLAGDNEQFF.

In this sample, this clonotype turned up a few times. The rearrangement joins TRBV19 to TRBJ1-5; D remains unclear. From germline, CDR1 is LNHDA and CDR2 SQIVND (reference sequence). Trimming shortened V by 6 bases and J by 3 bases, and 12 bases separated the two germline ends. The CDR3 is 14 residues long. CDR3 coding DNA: TGTGCCAGTAGGTTAAGACCTTCCAATCAGCCCCAGCATTTT. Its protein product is CASRLRPSNQPQHF.

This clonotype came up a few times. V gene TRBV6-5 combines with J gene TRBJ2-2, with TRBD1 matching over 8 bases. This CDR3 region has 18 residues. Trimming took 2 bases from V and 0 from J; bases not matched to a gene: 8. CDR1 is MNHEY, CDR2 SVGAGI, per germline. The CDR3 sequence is CASSYGGQDTSNTGELFF. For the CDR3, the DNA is TGTGCCAGCAGTTACGGGGGACAGGACACTTCGAACACCGGGGAGCTGTTTTTT.

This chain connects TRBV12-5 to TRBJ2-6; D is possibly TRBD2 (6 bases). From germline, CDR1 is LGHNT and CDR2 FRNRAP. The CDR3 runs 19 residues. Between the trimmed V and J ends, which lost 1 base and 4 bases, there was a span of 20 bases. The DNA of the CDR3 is TGTGCTAGTGGTTTGGGGCCGTGGAGGGGACCGGACGGGGCCAACGTCCTGACTTTC. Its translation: CASGLGPWRGPDGANVLTF.

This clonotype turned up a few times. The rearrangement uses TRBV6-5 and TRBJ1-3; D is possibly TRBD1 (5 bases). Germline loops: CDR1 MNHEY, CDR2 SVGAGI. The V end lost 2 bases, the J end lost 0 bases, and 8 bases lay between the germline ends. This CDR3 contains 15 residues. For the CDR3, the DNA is TGTGCCAGCAGTTACCGGGGGTTCTCTGGAAACACCATATATTTT. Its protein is CASSYRGFSGNTIYF.

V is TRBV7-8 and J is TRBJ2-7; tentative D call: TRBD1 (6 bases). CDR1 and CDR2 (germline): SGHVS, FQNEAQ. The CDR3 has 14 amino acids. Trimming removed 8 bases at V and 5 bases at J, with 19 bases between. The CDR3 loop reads CASAWTQGGHEQYF. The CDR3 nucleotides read TGTGCCAGCGCGTGGACACAGGGTGGCCACGAGCAGTACTTC.

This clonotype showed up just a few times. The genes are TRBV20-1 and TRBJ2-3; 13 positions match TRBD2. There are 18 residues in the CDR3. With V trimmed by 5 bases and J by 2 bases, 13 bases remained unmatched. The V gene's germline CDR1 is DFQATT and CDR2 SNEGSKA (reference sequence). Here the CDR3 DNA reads TGCAGTGCTCATCAACTCGGACTAGCGGGAGAGTACACAGATACGCAGTATTTT. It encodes CSAHQLGLAGEYTDTQYF.

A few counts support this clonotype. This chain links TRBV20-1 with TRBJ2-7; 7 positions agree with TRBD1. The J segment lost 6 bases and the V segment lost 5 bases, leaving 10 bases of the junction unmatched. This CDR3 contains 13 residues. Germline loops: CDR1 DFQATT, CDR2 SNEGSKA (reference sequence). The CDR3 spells CSAPGTVILEQYF. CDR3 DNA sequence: TGCAGTGCTCCCGGGACAGTAATTCTCGAGCAGTACTTC.

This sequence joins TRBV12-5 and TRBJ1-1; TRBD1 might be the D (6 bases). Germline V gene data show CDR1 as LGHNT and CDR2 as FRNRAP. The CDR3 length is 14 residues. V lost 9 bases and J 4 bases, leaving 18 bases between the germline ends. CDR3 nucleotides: TGTGCTAGCACCGCAGGGGCTATCCGCACTGAAGCTTTCTTT. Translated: CASTAGAIRTEAFF.

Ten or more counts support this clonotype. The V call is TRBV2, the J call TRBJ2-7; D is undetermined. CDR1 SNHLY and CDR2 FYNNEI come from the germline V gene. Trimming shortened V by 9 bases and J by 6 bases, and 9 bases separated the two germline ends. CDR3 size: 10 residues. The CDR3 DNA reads TGTGCCAGTGGGCGGTTCGAGCAGTACTTC. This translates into CASGRFEQYF.